This T cell receptor beta chain appears in the sequencing data of a study of metastatic and nonmetastatic thyroid tumors. TCRdb re-clonotyped the PCR reads through MiXCR. The data contain fewer than 20,000 clones, 3.5% to 4.5% of them seen just once; the ten biggest clones take up less than 25%. This clone turned up a few times. CDR1 is MNHNS, CDR2 SASEGT, per germline. Losses at the gene ends were 1 base for V and 4 bases for J; bases not matched to a gene: 5. The CDR3 runs 15 residues. Ahead of thyroid surgery, no patient had received treatment of any kind. The chain employs TRBV6-1 and TRBJ1-1; TRBD1 aligns across 8 bases. This receptor was obtained from a female donor with papillary thyroid cancer or a benign thyroid nodule (not recorded which). Some clones in this sample may be carry-over from other donors' samples. The sample was tumor tissue. This chain's CDR3 is CASSEGAGGGTEAFF. The CDR3, as DNA: TGTGCCAGCAGTGAAGGGGCAGGGGGCGGCACTGAAGCTTTCTTT.